Listed here is a single T cell receptor (beta chain). Measured with immunoSEQ multiplex PCR; TCRdb has only the in-frame clones, and not every one. The sample lists 65,000 to 90,000 clones; 93% were seen once. This record comes from a study of technical replicates of blood from a handful of donors. This CDR3 is built from 12 residues. Trimming shortened V by 6 bases and J by 6 bases, and 10 bases separated the two germline ends. Germline values: CDR1 MNHNY, CDR2 SVGAGI (reference sequence). The sequence was collected from a human donor in good health. This chain joins TRBV6-6 and TRBJ2-3; D call uncertain. The source material was T cells isolated from PBMCs. The CDR3 loop is CASSATWDTQYF. CDR3 bases: TGTGCCAGCAGCGCTACGTGGGATACGCAGTATTTT.